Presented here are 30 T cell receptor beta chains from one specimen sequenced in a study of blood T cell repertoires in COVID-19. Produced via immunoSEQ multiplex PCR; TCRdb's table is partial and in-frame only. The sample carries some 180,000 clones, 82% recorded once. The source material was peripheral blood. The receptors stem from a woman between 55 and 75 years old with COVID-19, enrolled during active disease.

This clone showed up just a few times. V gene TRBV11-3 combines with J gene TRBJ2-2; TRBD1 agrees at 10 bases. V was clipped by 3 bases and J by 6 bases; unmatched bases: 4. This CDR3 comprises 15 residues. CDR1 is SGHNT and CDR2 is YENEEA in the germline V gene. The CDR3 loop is CASSLTGGAAGELFF. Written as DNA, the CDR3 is TGTGCCAGCAGCTTGACAGGGGGCGCGGCCGGGGAGCTGTTTTTT.

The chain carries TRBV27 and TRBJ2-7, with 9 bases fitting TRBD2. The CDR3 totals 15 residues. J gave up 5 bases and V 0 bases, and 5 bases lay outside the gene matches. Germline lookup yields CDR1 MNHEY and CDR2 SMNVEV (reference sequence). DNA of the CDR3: TGTGCCAGCAGTTTATCCGCTAGCGGGGTGGACGAGCAGTACTTC. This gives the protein CASSLSASGVDEQYF.

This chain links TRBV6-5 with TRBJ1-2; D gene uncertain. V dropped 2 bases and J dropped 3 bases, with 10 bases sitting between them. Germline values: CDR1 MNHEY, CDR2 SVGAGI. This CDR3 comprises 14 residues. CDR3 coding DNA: TGTGCCAGCAGTTACGGTTCCGGGGACTATGGCTACACCTTC. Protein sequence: CASSYGSGDYGYTF.

The CDR3 region has the DNA TGTGCCAGCAGTTTGGCGGGACAGGGTAGCGATGAGCAGTTCTTC. Its protein product is CASSLAGQGSDEQFF. V usage is TRBV28 and J usage is TRBJ2-1; 9 positions match TRBD1. Germline V gives CDR1 MDHEN, CDR2 SYDVKM. The CDR3 sequence is 15 residues long. The junction had 8 bases not matched to a gene; V was cut back by 3 bases and J by 8 bases.

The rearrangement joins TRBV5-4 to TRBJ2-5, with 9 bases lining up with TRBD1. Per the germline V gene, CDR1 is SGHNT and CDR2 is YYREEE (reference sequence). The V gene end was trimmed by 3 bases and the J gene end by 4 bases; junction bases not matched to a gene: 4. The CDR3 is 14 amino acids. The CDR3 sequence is CASSYTGGGETQYF. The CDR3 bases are TGTGCCAGCAGCTATACAGGGGGCGGAGAGACCCAGTACTTC.

CDR3 residues: CATQSRGLTGELFF. CDR3 DNA: TGTGCCACCCAAAGTAGGGGACTCACCGGGGAGCTGTTTTTT. This sequence joins TRBV15 and TRBJ2-2; D is possibly TRBD2 (6 bases). The V end was cut by 8 bases, the J end by 4 bases, with 14 bases between. CDR3 length: 14 amino acids. Germline CDR1 LNHNV, CDR2 YYDKDF (reference sequence). The complete variable domain, with remaining parts taken from reference TRBV15 and TRBJ2-2, reads DAMVIQNPRYQVTQFGKPVTLSCSQTLNHNVMYWYQQKSSQAPKLLFHYYDKDFNNEADTPDNFQSRRPNTSFCFLDIRSPGLGDTAMYLCATQSRGLTGELFFGEGSRLTVL.

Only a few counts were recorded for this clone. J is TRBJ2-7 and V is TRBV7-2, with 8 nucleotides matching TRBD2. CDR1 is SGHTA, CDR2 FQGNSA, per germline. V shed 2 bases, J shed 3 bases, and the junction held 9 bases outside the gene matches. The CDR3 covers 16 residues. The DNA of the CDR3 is TGTGCCAGCAGCTTATCAACCGGGAGGGCCGGCTACGAGCAGTACTTC. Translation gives CASSLSTGRAGYEQYF.

The CDR3 DNA reads TGTGCCAGCAGCACACACAGGGGTACTGAAGCTTTCTTT. Translating it yields CASSTHRGTEAFF. This chain connects TRBV9 to TRBJ1-1, with 7 bases fitting TRBD1. The ends lost 4 bases at V and 5 bases at J; junction bases unmatched: 5. Germline lookup yields CDR1 SGDLS and CDR2 YYNGEE. The CDR3 consists of 13 residues.

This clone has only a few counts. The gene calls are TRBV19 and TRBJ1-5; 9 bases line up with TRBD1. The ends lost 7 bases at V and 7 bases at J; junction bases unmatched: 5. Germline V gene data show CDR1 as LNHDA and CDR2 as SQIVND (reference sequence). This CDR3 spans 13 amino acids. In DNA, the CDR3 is TGTGCCAGTACCGAACAGGGGGCCCAGCCCCAGCATTTT. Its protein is CASTEQGAQPQHF.

The CDR3 loop reads CASSYSRPTGANQPQHF. The CDR3 DNA is TGTGCCAGCAGTTACTCAAGACCGACAGGGGCCAATCAGCCCCAGCATTTT. The V call is TRBV6-2 or TRBV6-3, the J call TRBJ1-5, with TRBD1 identical over 8 bases. CDR1 is MNHEY and CDR2 is SVGEGT in the germline V gene. CDR3 length equals 17 residues. The V and J ends lost 0 bases and 3 bases, in that order; junction bases with no gene match: 7.

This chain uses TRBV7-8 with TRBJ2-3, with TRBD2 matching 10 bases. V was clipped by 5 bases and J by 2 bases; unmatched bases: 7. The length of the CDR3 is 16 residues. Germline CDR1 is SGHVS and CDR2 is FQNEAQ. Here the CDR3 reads CASSPRTSGSTDTQYF. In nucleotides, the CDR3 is TGTGCCAGCAGCCCACGGACTAGCGGTTCCACAGATACGCAGTATTTT.

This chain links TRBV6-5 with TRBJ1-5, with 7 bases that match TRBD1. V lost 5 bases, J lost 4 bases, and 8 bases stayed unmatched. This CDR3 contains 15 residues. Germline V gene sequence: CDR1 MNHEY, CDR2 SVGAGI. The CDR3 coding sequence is TGTGCCAGCAGTCCTGACAGGGTGGGTAATCAGCCCCAGCATTTT. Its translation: CASSPDRVGNQPQHF.

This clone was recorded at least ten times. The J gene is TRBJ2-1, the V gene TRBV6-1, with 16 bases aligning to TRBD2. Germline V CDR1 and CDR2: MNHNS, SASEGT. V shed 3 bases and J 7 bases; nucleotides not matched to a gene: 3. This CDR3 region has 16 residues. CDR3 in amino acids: CASSDGTSGRGNEQFF. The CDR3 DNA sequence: TGTGCCAGCAGTGACGGGACTAGCGGGAGGGGTAATGAGCAGTTCTTC.

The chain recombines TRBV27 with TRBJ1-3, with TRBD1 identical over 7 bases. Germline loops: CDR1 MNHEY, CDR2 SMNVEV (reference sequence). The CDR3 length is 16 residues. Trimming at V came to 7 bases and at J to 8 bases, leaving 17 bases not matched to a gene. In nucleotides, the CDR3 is TGTGCCAGCAAGGACCGAGGGGGCCTCTTTGGGGACACCATATATTTT. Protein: CASKDRGGLFGDTIYF.

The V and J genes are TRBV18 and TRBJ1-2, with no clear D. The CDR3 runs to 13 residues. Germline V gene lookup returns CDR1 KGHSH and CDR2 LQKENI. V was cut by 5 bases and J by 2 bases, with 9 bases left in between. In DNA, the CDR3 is TGTGCCAGCTCAGAGGCCCAGAACTATGGCTACACCTTC. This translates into CASSEAQNYGYTF.

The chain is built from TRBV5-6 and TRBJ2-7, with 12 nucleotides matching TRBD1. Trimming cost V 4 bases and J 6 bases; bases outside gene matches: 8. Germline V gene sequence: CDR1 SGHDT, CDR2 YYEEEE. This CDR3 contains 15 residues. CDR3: CASSLAGTGGREQYV. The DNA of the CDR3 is TGTGCCAGCAGCCTGGCGGGGACAGGGGGCCGCGAGCAGTACGTC.

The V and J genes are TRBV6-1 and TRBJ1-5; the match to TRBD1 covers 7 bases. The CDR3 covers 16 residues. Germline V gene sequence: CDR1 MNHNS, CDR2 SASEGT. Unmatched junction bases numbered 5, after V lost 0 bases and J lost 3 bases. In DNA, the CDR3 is TGTGCCAGCAGTGAAGCATACAGGGGCGTCAATCAGCCCCAGCATTTT. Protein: CASSEAYRGVNQPQHF.

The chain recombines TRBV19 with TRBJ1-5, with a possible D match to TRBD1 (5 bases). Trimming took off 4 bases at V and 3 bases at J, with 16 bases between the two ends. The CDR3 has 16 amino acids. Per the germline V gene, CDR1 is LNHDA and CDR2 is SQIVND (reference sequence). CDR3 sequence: CASSTDQGVSNQPQHF. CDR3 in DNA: TGTGCCAGTAGTACTGATCAAGGGGTGTCCAATCAGCCCCAGCATTTT.

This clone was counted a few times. The CDR3 protein is CASSLSGLARFTDTQYLAPDTQYF. In nucleotides, the CDR3 is TGTGCCAGCAGTTTATCAGGCCTAGCGCGTTTCACAGATACGCAGTATTTAGCTCCAGATACGCAGTATTTT. The chain has TRBV28 and TRBJ2-3; a possible D gene is TRBD2 (6 bases). Germline CDR1 reads MDHEN; CDR2 reads SYDVKM. The CDR3 spans 24 residues. Trimming stripped 1 base from V and 4 bases from J, with 39 bases between.

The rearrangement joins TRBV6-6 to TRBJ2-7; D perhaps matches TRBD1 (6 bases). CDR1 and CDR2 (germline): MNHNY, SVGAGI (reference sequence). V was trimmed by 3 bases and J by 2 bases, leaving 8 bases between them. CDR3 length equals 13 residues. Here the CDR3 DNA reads TGTGCCAGCAGTTATCAGGGGACCTACGAGCAGTACTTC. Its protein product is CASSYQGTYEQYF.

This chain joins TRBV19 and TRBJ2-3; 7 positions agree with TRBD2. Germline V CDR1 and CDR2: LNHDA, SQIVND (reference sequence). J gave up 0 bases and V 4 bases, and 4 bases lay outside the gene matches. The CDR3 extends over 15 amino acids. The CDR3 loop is CASSTSGASTDTQYF. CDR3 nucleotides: TGTGCCAGTAGTACCAGCGGGGCTAGCACAGATACGCAGTATTTT.

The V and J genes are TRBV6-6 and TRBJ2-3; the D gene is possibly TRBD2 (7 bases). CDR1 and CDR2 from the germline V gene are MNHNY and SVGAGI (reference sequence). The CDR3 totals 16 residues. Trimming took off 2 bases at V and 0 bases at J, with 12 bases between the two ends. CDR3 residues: CASSYGAGASTDTQYF. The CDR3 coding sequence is TGTGCCAGCAGTTACGGGGCGGGGGCTAGCACAGATACGCAGTATTTT.

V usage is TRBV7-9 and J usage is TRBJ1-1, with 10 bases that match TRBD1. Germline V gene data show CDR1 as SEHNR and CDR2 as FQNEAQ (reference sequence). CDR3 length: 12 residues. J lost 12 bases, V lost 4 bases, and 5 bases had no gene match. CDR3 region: CASSYDRGRSFF. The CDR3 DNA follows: TGTGCCAGCAGCTACGACAGGGGGCGTTCTTTCTTT.

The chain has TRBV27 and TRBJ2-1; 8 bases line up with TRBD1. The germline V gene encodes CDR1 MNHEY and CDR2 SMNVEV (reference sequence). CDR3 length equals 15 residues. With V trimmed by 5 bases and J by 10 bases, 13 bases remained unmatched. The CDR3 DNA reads TGTGCCAGCAGTCGTCCGGGACAGGCAATTGTCGAGCAGTTCTTC. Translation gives CASSRPGQAIVEQFF.

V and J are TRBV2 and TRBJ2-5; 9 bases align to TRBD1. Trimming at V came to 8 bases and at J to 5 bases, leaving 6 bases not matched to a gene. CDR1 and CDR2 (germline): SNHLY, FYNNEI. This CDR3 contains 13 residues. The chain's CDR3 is CASRTGARETQYF. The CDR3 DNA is TGTGCCAGCCGGACAGGGGCGCGGGAGACCCAGTACTTC.

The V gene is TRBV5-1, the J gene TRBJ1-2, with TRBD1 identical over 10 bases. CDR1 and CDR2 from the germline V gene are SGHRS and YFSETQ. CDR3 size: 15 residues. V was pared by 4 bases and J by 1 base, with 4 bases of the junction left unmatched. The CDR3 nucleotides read TGCGCCAGCAGCAAAGGACAGGGGGTTAACTATGGCTACACCTTC. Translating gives CASSKGQGVNYGYTF.

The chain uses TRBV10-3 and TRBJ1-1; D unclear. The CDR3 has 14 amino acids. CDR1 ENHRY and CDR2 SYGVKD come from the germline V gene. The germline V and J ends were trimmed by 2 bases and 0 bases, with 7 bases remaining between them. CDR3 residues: CAISEGAVNTEAFF. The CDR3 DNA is TGTGCCATCAGTGAGGGAGCAGTGAACACTGAAGCTTTCTTT.

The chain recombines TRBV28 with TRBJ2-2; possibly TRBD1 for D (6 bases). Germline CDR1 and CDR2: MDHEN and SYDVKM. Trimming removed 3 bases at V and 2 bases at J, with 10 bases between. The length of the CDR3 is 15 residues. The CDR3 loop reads CASSLFGGNTGELFF. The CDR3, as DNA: TGTGCCAGCAGTTTGTTTGGGGGCAACACCGGGGAGCTGTTTTTT.

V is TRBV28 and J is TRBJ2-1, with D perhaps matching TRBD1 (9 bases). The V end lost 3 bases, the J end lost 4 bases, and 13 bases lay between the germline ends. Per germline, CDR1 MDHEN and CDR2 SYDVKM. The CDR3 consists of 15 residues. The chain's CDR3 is CASSFSGTGYNEQFF. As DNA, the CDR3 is TGTGCCAGCAGTTTTAGCGGGACAGGGTACAATGAGCAGTTCTTC.

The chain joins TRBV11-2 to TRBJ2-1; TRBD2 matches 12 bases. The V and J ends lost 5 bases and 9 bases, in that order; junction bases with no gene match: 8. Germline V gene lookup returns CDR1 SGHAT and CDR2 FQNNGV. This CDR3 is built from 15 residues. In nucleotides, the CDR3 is TGTGCCAGCAGCCCCCGACTAGCGGGAGCGCGTGAGCAGTTCTTC. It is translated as CASSPRLAGAREQFF.